This T cell receptor beta chain was documented in a study of blood T cell repertoires in COVID-19. Turning to the study itself: Specimens from acute and convalescent COVID-19 originated in the United States, Italy and Spain.

This table comes from immunoSEQ multiplex PCR, and its TCRdb copy is limited to in-frame clones, with some not included. The data show about 130,000 clones, with around 83% seen just once and roughly 18% held by the top ten. This clone was counted once. Germline V gene data show CDR1 as SNHLY and CDR2 as FYNNEI. The CDR3 consists of 17 residues. The ends were cut back, 7 bases at V and 0 bases at J, with 19 bases in the middle. Participants' own reports of clinical history determined their cohort assignment. The chain joins TRBV2 to TRBJ2-1, with D unresolved. Sequenced sample: PBMCs or T cells enriched from blood (not recorded which). The TCR comes from a man younger than 45 who had recovered from COVID-19. Here the CDR3 DNA reads TGTGCCAGCACCGAGAGGTTGTTGCGGAGCTCCTACAATGAGCAGTTCTTC. Translated: CASTERLLRSSYNEQFF.